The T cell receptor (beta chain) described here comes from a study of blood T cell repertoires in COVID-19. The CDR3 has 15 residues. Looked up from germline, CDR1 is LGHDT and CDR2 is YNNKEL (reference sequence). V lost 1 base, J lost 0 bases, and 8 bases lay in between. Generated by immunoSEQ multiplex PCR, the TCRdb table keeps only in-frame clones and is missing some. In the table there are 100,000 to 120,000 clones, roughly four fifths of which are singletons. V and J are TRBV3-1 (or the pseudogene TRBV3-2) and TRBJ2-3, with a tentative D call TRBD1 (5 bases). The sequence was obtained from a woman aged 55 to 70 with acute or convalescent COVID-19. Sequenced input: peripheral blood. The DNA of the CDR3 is TGTGCCAGCAGCCAAGGGACACCTAGCACAGATACGCAGTATTTT. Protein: CASSQGTPSTDTQYF.